What follows describes a single T cell receptor beta chain. This may come from a read error, since a much larger clone is one base off. A single record per CDR3 protein comes from TCRdb applying MiXCR to the reads. The repertoire holds fewer than 250,000 distinct CDR3 sequences, with approximately 13% as singletons. The sample is drawn from a study of T cell repertoires in cytomegalovirus infection. The sample consisted of PBMCs. This receptor was obtained from a human donor in good health (CMV status not recorded). Some clones in this sample may be carry-over from other donors' samples.

This chain's CDR3 is CASSAPGGGNTGEPFF. DNA for the CDR3: TGTGCCAGCAGCGCACCAGGGGGCGGGAACACCGGGGAGCCGTTTTTT. V gene TRBV5-6 combines with J gene TRBJ2-2, with 8 bases fitting TRBD1. Per the germline V gene, CDR1 is SGHDT and CDR2 is YYEEEE. The CDR3 loop spans 16 amino acids.